Below are 20 T cell receptor beta chains sequenced from a single sample in a study of shared clonotypes between healthy human individuals. Terminally differentiated effector memory CD45RA+ cells were left out of the naive CD8 fraction, which was CD45RO-negative and positively selected for CCR7. Only in-frame clones appear in the TCRdb table, and some are missing; sequencing was by immunoSEQ multiplex PCR. The repertoire includes nearly 2 million clones, about 95% of them detected once, and more than 0.9% sits in the top ten. Material for sequencing was naive CD8+ T cells sorted from blood. The receptors stem from a man between 18 and 29 years old in good health.

The chain is built from TRBV4-3 and TRBJ2-6; D is perhaps TRBD1 or TRBD2 (6 bases each). The CDR3 is 17 amino acids. CDR1 is LGHNA, CDR2 YSLEER, per germline. The V and J ends lost 0 bases and 4 bases respectively, with 13 bases between them. In DNA, the CDR3 is TGCGCCAGCAGCCAAGATAAATTCGGGGGCGGGGCCAACGTCCTGACTTTC. Translated: CASSQDKFGGGANVLTF.

As regards this clone: Other DNA sequences in this sample translate to the same CDR3. The rearrangement joins TRBV11-2 to TRBJ2-2; D unclear. From germline, CDR1 is SGHAT and CDR2 FQNNGV. V lost 1 base, J lost 4 bases, and 4 bases lay in between. CDR3 size: 13 residues. CDR3 sequence (DNA): TGTGCCAGCAGCTTAGGAGGCACCGGGGAGCTGTTTTTT. Protein product: CASSLGGTGELFF.

V and J are TRBV18 and TRBJ1-6; D unclear. The CDR3 contains 14 residues. Germline V lookup: CDR1 KGHSH, CDR2 LQKENI. The V end lost 3 bases, the J end lost 9 bases, and 12 bases lay between the germline ends. CDR3 sequence: CASSPGGVASPLHF. CDR3 coding DNA: TGTGCCAGCTCACCCGGCGGGGTTGCTTCACCCCTCCACTTT. The full variable domain, rest sourced from reference TRBV18 and TRBJ1-6, is NAGVMQNPRHLVRRRGQEARLRCSPMKGHSHVYWYRQLPEEGLKFMVYLQKENIIDESGMPKERFSAEFPKEGPSILRIQQVVRGDSAAYFCASSPGGVASPLHFGNGTRLTVT.

Remarks on this clone: This sample also contains other DNA sequences that code for the same CDR3. V is TRBV9 and J is TRBJ2-7; D is undetermined. The germline V gene encodes CDR1 SGDLS and CDR2 YYNGEE. The CDR3 spans 14 residues. Trimming removed 0 bases at V and 3 bases at J, with 10 bases between. CDR3 loop: CASSVGGGNYEQYF. In DNA form, the CDR3 reads TGTGCCAGCAGCGTAGGAGGTGGGAACTACGAGCAGTACTTC.

V gene TRBV11-2 combines with J gene TRBJ2-5; perhaps TRBD2 as D (6 bases). V lost 5 bases to trimming and J lost 7 bases, with 17 bases between them. This CDR3 has 14 amino acids. The germline CDR1 and CDR2 sequences are SGHAT and FQNNGV. Here the CDR3 DNA reads TGTGCCAGCAGCCCAGGGACTTCGGGTGGGACCCAGTACTTC. Protein product: CASSPGTSGGTQYF. Looking up the rest from reference TRBV11-2 and TRBJ2-5 gives the full variable domain: EAGVAQSPRYKIIEKRQSVAFWCNPISGHATLYWYQQILGQGPKLLIQFQNNGVVDDSQLPKDRFSAERLKGVDSTLKIQPAKLEDSAVYLCASSPGTSGGTQYFGPGTRLLVL.

The rearrangement links TRBV4-1 to TRBJ1-1, with 11 bases that match TRBD1. The CDR3 runs to 20 residues. From germline, CDR1 is MGHRA and CDR2 YSYEKL. The V segment lost 0 bases and the J segment 1 base; nucleotides outside the gene matches: 13. CDR3: CASSQDLLDRGRLKNTEAFF. CDR3 nucleotides: TGCGCCAGCAGCCAAGATCTCCTGGACAGGGGGCGACTAAAGAACACTGAAGCTTTCTTT.

The chain couples TRBV6-5 to TRBJ2-7; 10 positions match TRBD2. Trimming took 4 bases from V and 5 from J; bases not matched to a gene: 8. The CDR3 contains 15 residues. Germline loops: CDR1 MNHEY, CDR2 SVGAGI. CDR3 sequence reads: CASSSAGGGWNEQYF. The CDR3 DNA reads TGTGCCAGCAGTTCAGCGGGAGGGGGTTGGAACGAGCAGTACTTC.

V and J are TRBV7-2 and TRBJ2-2; the D gene is possibly TRBD1 (6 bases). Per the germline V gene, CDR1 is SGHTA and CDR2 is FQGNSA. V gave up 4 bases and J gave up 3 bases, with 15 bases separating them. The CDR3 totals 16 residues. For the CDR3, the DNA is TGTGCCAGCAGCTCCCGGGACACTTCTCACACCGGGGAGCTGTTTTTT. Encoded protein: CASSSRDTSHTGELFF.

The chain uses TRBV13 and TRBJ1-2; 10 positions match TRBD1. Trimming removed 6 bases from V and 1 base from J; junction bases left unmatched: 5. This CDR3 spans 15 amino acids. The V gene's germline CDR1 is PRHDT and CDR2 FYEKMQ (reference sequence). The CDR3 reads CASRHRTGGNYGYTF. The CDR3 coding sequence is TGTGCCAGCAGACACCGGACAGGGGGTAACTATGGCTACACCTTC.

The chain has TRBV15 and TRBJ2-7, with D perhaps matching TRBD2 (6 bases). This CDR3 contains 17 residues. Trimming stripped 1 base from V and 3 bases from J, with 19 bases between. The germline CDR1 and CDR2 sequences are LNHNV and YYDKDF (reference sequence). The CDR3 DNA sequence: TGTGCCACCAGCAGAGGACTATCGGACTACGCTTTCTACGAGCAGTACTTC. Translation: CATSRGLSDYAFYEQYF.

The chain links TRBV5-5 to TRBJ2-1, with D unresolved. V was trimmed by 0 bases and J by 8 bases, leaving 21 bases between them. Germline lookup yields CDR1 SGHKS and CDR2 YYEKEE (reference sequence). CDR3 size: 17 residues. DNA for the CDR3: TGTGCCAGCAGCTTGGAAGGTACGGCAGGCCCTTTGGATGAGCAGTTCTTC. Its translation is CASSLEGTAGPLDEQFF.

The chain is built from TRBV10-2 and TRBJ2-7; D is unresolved. The CDR3 is made up of 14 amino acids. The V gene's germline CDR1 is WSHSY and CDR2 SAAADI. V shed 4 bases and J shed 0 bases, with 10 bases lying between them. CDR3 sequence reads: CASSGALSSYEQYF. CDR3 in DNA: TGCGCCAGCAGTGGGGCCTTGTCCTCCTACGAGCAGTACTTC.

This chain uses TRBV2 with TRBJ2-3; D ambiguous. Trimming stripped 8 bases from V and 4 bases from J, with 7 bases between. Per the germline V gene, CDR1 is SNHLY and CDR2 is FYNNEI. The CDR3 spans 11 residues. The CDR3 here is CASGIADTQYF. The CDR3 nucleotides read TGTGCCAGCGGGATAGCAGATACGCAGTATTTT.

The chain is built from TRBV7-9 and TRBJ2-7; weak D call: TRBD1 (5 bases). Germline CDR1 reads SEHNR; CDR2 reads FQNEAQ (reference sequence). This CDR3 is 14 amino acids long. V was clipped by 5 bases and J by 5 bases, with 16 bases between them. The CDR3 nucleotides are TGTGCCAGCAGCCACTCGTCAGGGAACGACGAGCAGTACTTC. This encodes CASSHSSGNDEQYF.

The chain uses TRBV4-2 and TRBJ2-7, with D perhaps assigned TRBD1 or TRBD2 (6 bases each). Germline assignment: CDR1 LGHNA and CDR2 YNFKEQ. Trimming left V 2 bases short and J 3 bases short, with 14 bases between. CDR3 length equals 15 residues. Written as DNA, the CDR3 is TGTGCCAGCAGCCAATCCCGGGGGCAATTCTACGAGCAGTACTTC. Encoded protein: CASSQSRGQFYEQYF.

The chain combines TRBV19 with TRBJ2-1, with 9 positions matching TRBD2. The V gene end was trimmed by 5 bases and the J gene end by 9 bases; junction bases not matched to a gene: 8. The CDR3 covers 14 residues. Germline V gene sequence: CDR1 LNHDA, CDR2 SQIVND (reference sequence). CDR3 DNA: TGTGCCAGTAGTTCTATTAGCGGGAGCGCTGAGCAGTTCTTC. Residues: CASSSISGSAEQFF.

The chain carries TRBV7-8 and TRBJ1-1, with unresolved D. Germline assignment: CDR1 SGHVS and CDR2 FQNEAQ. This CDR3 contains 14 residues. V was clipped by 1 base and J by 6 bases, with 12 bases between them. DNA for the CDR3: TGTGCCAGCAGCTTAGGGATTTCGGGATCTGAAGCTTTCTTT. Protein: CASSLGISGSEAFF.

This clone was picked up one time. The gene calls are TRBV6-5 and TRBJ2-1, with D possibly TRBD1 on 6 matching bases. Trimming removed 6 bases at V and 11 bases at J, with 11 bases between. CDR3 length equals 11 residues. CDR1 and CDR2 (germline): MNHEY, SVGAGI. This chain's CDR3 is CASRAGGKQFF. CDR3 sequence (DNA): TGTGCCAGCAGGGCTGGGGGCAAGCAGTTCTTC.

The chain is built from TRBV28 and TRBJ1-1; unclear D gene. Per germline, CDR1 MDHEN and CDR2 SYDVKM. This CDR3 has 16 residues. V shed 2 bases and J shed 0 bases, with 13 bases lying between them. CDR3 residues: CASSLPPAGLNTEAFF. The CDR3 region has the DNA TGTGCCAGCAGTTTACCTCCGGCAGGCCTGAACACTGAAGCTTTCTTT.

This chain links TRBV6-5 with TRBJ2-7, with TRBD2 identical over 13 bases. The junction had 6 bases not matched to a gene; V was cut back by 2 bases and J by 5 bases. Germline-derived CDR1 and CDR2 are MNHEY and SVGAGI. The CDR3 runs to 16 residues. This CDR3 is CASSYPLAGGTHEQYF. The CDR3 bases are TGTGCCAGCAGTTACCCACTAGCGGGAGGGACCCACGAGCAGTACTTC.